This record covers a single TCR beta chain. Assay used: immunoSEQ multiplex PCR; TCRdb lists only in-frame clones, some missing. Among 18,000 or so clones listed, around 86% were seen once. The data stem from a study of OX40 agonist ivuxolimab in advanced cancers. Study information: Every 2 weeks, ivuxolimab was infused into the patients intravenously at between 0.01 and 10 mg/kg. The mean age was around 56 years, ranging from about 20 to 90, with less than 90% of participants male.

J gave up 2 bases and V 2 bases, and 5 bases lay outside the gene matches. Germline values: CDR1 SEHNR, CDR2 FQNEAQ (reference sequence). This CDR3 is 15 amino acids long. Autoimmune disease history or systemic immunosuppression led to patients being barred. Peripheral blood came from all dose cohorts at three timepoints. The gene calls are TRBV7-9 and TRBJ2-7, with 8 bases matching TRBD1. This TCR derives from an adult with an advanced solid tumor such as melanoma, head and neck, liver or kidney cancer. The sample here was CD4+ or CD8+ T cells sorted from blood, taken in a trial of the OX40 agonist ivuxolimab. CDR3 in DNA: TGTGCCAGCAGCTTAAAAACAGGGGGTACCTACGAGCAGTACTTC. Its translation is CASSLKTGGTYEQYF.